This TCR beta chain was recorded in a study of Tregs in tolerant kidney transplant recipients. Findings and caveats of the study: Findings come from small patient numbers and require larger validation. Activated donor B cell expansion appeared to reveal the most relevant donor-specific TCRbeta repertoire.

V dropped 5 bases and J dropped 6 bases, with 20 bases sitting between them. This CDR3 is built from 15 residues. Germline V gene sequence: CDR1 SGHNT, CDR2 YENEEA. Assay: immunoSEQ multiplex PCR; the TCRdb copy retains only in-frame clones and omits some. The sample has 15,000 to 20,000 clones, roughly 80% seen once. Of note for this clone: Its antigen remains unknown.

Thawed PBMCs were FACS-sorted into unstimulated CD4+CD25+CD127- regulatory T cells, CD4+CD25- non-regulatory cells, CD4 and CD8 cells. Source material: Tregs from blood. This receptor was taken from a human donor in good health. The gene calls are TRBV11-3 and TRBJ2-7; perhaps TRBD2 as D (7 bases). CDR3 protein: CASSPRSGGSGEQYF. The CDR3 DNA follows: TGTGCCAGCAGCCCGAGGTCGGGGGGCTCGGGCGAGCAGTACTTC. Together with reference TRBV11-3 and TRBJ2-7, the CDR3 gives the full variable domain: EAGVVQSPRYKIIEKKQPVAFWCNPISGHNTLYWYLQNLGQGPELLIRYENEEAVDDSQLPKDRFSAERLKGVDSTLKIQPAELGDSAVYLCASSPRSGGSGEQYFGPGTRLTVT.